These 5 T cell receptor beta chains originate from one sample sequenced in a study of T cells expressing NK-cell markers. Using the 5' RACE reads, TCRdb records one entry per CDR3 protein without DNA. This sample's table has approximately 420,000 distinct CDR3 sequences. Sequencing was done on a sample of blood T cells: a sorted CD56 or NKG2C T cell subset, CD4+ or CD8+ T cells, or bulk PBMC T cells (not recorded which). Every receptor here comes from a woman in her fifties or sixties in good health.

This chain uses TRBV27 with TRBJ2-1; TCRdb's assignment of TRBD2 cannot be checked, as there is no DNA. This CDR3 comprises 15 residues. Germline CDR1 is MNHEY and CDR2 is SMNVEV (reference sequence). The CDR3 spells CASSPRLAGVFEQFF.

The chain recombines TRBV5-4 with TRBJ2-7; TCRdb's D gene call, TRBD1, goes unchecked for lack of DNA. There are 13 residues in the CDR3. CDR1 and CDR2 from the germline V gene are SGHNT and YYREEE (reference sequence). CDR3 sequence reads: CASRGQGEYEQYF.

The chain combines TRBV16 with TRBJ1-2; the TRBD1 assignment by TCRdb is unverifiable without DNA. CDR1 is KGHSY and CDR2 is FQNENV in the germline V gene. The CDR3 covers 14 residues. The CDR3 region is CASRLRGKDYGYTF.

The chain employs TRBV29-1 and TRBJ2-5. The CDR3 has 13 residues. CDR1 SQVTM and CDR2 ANQGSEA come from the germline V gene. This CDR3 reads CSGRLWSGETQYF.

The V and J genes are TRBV20-1 and TRBJ1-2. The germline CDR1 and CDR2 sequences are DFQATT and SNEGSKA (reference sequence). The length of the CDR3 is 13 residues. CDR3 loop: CSAIPRLRYGYTF.